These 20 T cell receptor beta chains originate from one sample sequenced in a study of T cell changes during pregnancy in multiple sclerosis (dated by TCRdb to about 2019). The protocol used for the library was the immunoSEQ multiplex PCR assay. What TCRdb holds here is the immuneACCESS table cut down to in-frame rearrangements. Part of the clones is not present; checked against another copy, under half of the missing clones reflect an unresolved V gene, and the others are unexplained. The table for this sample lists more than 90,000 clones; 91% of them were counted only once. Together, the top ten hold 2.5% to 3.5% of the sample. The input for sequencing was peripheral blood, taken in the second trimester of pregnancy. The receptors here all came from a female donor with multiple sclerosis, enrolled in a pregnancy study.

This CDR3 reads CASSFESYQETQYF. The DNA for the CDR3 is TGTGCCAGCAGTTTCGAGAGTTACCAAGAGACCCAGTACTTC. The chain couples TRBV28 to TRBJ2-5; D unresolved. The germline V gene encodes CDR1 MDHEN and CDR2 SYDVKM. The CDR3 has 14 residues. The V end lost 3 bases, the J end lost 0 bases, and 8 bases lay between the germline ends. Variable domain in full (rest from reference TRBV28 and TRBJ2-5): DVKVTQSSRYLVKRTGEKVFLECVQDMDHENMFWYRQDPGLGLRLIYFSYDVKMKEKGDIPEGYSVSREKKERFSLILESASTNQTSMYLCASSFESYQETQYFGPGTRLLVL.

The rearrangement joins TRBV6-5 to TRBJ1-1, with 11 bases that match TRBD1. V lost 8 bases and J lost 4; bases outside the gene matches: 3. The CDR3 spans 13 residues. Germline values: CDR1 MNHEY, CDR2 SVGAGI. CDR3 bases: TGTGCCAGCGGACAGGGGGCGGTCACTGAAGCTTTCTTT. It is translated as CASGQGAVTEAFF.

CDR3 sequence reads: CASSQEVGTAADTQYF. Written as DNA, the CDR3 is TGTGCCAGCAGCCAAGAAGTGGGGACAGCCGCAGATACGCAGTATTTT. This rearrangement joins TRBV4-2 to TRBJ2-3; 7 bases align to TRBD1. Germline V lookup: CDR1 LGHNA, CDR2 YNFKEQ. V trimming: 0 bases; J trimming: 4 bases; junction bases outside the gene matches: 7. The CDR3 totals 16 residues.

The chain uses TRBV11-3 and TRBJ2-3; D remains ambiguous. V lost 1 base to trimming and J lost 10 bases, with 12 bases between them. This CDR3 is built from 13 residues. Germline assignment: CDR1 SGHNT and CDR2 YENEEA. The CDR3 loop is CASSLGFGNPQYF. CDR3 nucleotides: TGTGCCAGCAGCTTAGGTTTTGGCAACCCGCAGTATTTT.

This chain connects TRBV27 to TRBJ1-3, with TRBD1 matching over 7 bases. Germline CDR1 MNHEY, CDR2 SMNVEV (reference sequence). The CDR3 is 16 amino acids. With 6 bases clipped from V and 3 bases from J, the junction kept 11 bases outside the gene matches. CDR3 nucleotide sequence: TGTGCCAGCAGCCGTGTCCAGGGGGATATTGGAAACACCATATATTTT. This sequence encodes CASSRVQGDIGNTIYF.

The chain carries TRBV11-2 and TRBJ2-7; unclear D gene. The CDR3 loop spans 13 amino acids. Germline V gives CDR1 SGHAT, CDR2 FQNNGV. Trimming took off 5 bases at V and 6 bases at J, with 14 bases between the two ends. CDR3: CASSVRWSSEQYF. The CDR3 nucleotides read TGTGCCAGCAGCGTTCGGTGGTCGAGCGAGCAGTACTTC.

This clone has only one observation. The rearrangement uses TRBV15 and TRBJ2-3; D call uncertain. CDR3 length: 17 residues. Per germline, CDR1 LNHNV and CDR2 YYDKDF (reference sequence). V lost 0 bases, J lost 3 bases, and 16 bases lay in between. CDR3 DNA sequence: TGTGCCACCAGCAGAGACTTCGACCCCACCGGGACAGATACGCAGTATTTT. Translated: CATSRDFDPTGTDTQYF. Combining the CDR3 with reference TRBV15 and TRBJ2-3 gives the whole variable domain DAMVIQNPRYQVTQFGKPVTLSCSQTLNHNVMYWYQQKSSQAPKLLFHYYDKDFNNEADTPDNFQSRRPNTSFCFLDIRSPGLGDTAMYLCATSRDFDPTGTDTQYFGPGTRLTVL.

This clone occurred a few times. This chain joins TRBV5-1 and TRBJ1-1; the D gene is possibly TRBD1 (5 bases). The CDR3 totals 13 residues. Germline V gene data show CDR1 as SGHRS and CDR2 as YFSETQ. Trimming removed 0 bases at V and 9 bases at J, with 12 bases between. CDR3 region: CASSLEGVAKAFF. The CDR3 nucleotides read TGCGCCAGCAGCTTGGAAGGGGTGGCGAAAGCTTTCTTT. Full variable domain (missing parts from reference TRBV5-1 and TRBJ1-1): KAGVTQTPRYLIKTRGQQVTLSCSPISGHRSVSWYQQTPGQGLQFLFEYFSETQRNKGNFPGRFSGRQFSNSRSEMNVSTLELGDSALYLCASSLEGVAKAFFGQGTRLTVV.

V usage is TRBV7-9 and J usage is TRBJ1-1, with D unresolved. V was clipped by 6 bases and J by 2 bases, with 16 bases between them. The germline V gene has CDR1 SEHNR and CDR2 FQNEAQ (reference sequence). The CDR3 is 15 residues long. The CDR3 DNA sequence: TGTGCCAGCAGGAAATCCGAAATAGAAAACACTGAAGCTTTCTTT. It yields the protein CASRKSEIENTEAFF.

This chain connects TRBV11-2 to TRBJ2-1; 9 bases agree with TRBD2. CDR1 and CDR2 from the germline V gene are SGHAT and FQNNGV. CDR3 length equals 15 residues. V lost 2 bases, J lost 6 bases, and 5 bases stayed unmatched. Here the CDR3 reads CASSLLAGFLNEQFF. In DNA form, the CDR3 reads TGTGCCAGCAGCTTACTAGCGGGATTTCTCAATGAGCAGTTCTTC.

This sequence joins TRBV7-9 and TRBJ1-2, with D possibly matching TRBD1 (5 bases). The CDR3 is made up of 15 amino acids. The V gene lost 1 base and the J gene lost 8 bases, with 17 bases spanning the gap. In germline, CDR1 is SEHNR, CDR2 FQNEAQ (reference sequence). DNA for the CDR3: TGTGCCAGCAGCTTAGGCCTACGTACAGGTTGGGGCTACACCTTC. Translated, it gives CASSLGLRTGWGYTF.

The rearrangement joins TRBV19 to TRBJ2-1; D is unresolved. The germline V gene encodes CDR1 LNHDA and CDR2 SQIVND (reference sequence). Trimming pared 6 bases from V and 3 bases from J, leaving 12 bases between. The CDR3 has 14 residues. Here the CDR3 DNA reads TGTGCCAGTAGCACTACTTTCCTCTACAATGAGCAGTTCTTC. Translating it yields CASSTTFLYNEQFF.

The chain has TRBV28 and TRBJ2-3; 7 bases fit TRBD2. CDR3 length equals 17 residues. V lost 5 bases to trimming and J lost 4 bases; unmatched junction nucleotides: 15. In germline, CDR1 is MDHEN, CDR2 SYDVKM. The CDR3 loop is CASSTTLGLADSDTQYF. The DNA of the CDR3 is TGTGCCAGCAGTACGACACTCGGGCTAGCGGATTCAGATACGCAGTATTTT.

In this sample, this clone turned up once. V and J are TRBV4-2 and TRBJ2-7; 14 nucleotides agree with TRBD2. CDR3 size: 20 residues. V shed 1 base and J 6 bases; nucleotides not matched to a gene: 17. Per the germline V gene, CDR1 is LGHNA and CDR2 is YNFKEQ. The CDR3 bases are TGTGCCAGCAGCCAAGGGGAGCCCCTTCTCGGGACTAGCGGGAGCATCGAGCAGTACTTC. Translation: CASSQGEPLLGTSGSIEQYF.

This CDR3 reads CAISEPLLADDPYEQYF. CDR3 nucleotide sequence: TGTGCCATCAGTGAGCCCCTTCTAGCGGATGATCCCTACGAGCAGTACTTC. The V gene is TRBV10-3, the J gene TRBJ2-7; 7 positions match TRBD2. CDR1 and CDR2 from the germline V gene are ENHRY and SYGVKD. The trim removed 2 bases at V and 2 bases at J, leaving 12 bases unmatched. This CDR3 spans 17 amino acids.

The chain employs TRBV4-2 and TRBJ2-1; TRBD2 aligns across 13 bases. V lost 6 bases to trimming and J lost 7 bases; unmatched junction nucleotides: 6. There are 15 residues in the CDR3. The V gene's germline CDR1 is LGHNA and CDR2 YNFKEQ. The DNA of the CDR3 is TGTGCCAGCAGTCTAGGACTAGCGGGAGTTAATGAGCAGTTCTTC. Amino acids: CASSLGLAGVNEQFF.

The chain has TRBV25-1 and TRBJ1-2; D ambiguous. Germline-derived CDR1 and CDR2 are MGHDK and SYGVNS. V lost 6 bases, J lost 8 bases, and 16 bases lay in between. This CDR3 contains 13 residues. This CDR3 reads CASSAARAQGYTF. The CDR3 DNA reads TGTGCCAGCAGCGCTGCGCGGGCGCAGGGCTACACCTTC.

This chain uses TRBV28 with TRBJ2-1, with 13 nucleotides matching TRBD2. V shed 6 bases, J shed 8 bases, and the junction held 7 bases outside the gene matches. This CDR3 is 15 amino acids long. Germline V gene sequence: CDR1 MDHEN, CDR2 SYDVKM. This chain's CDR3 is CASRRTSGRVHEQFF. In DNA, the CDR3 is TGTGCCAGCAGACGTACTAGCGGGAGGGTCCATGAGCAGTTCTTC.

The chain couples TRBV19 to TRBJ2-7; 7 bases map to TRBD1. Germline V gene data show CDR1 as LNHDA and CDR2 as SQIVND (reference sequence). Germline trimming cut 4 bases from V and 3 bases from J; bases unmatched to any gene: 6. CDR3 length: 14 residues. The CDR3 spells CASSRGQDGYEQYF. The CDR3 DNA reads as TGTGCCAGTAGTAGAGGACAGGACGGCTACGAGCAGTACTTC.

In DNA form, the CDR3 reads TGCGCCAGCAGCTGGGGACTAGCGGGGCTCCACAATGAGCAGTTCTTC. Protein: CASSWGLAGLHNEQFF. V and J are TRBV5-1 and TRBJ2-1; 13 bases map to TRBD2. The CDR3 runs 16 residues. The V segment lost 3 bases and the J segment 5 bases; nucleotides outside the gene matches: 5. CDR1 SGHRS and CDR2 YFSETQ come from the germline V gene.